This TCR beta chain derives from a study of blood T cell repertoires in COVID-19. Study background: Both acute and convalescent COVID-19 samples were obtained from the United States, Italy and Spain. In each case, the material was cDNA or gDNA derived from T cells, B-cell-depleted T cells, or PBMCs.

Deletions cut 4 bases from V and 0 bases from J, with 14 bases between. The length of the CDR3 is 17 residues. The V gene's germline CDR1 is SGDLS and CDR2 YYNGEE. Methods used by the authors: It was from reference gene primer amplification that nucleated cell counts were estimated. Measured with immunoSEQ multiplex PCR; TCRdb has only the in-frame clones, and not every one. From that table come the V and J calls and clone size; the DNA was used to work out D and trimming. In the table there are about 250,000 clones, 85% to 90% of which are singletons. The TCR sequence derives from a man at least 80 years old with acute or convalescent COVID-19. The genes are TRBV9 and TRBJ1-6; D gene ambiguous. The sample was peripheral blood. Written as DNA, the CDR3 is TGTGCCAGCAGCCCGAGGGTTGATAGCTCCTATAATTCACCCCTCCACTTT. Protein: CASSPRVDSSYNSPLHF.